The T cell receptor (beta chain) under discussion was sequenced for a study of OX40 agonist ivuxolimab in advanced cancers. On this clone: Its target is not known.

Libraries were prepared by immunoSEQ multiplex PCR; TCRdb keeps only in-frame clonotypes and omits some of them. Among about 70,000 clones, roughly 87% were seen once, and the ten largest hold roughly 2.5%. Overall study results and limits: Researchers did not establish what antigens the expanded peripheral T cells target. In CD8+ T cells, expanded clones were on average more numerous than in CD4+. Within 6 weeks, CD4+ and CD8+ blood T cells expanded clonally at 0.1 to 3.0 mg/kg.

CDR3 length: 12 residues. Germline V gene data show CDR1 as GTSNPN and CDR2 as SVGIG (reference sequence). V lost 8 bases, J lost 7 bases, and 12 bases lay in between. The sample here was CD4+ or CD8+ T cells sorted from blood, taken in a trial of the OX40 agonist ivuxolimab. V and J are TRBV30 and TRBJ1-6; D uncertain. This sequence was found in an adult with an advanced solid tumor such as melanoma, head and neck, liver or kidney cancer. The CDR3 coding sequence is TGTGCCGGGGATGAAGGGAATTCACCCCTCCACTTT. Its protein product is CAGDEGNSPLHF.